The rows below give T cell receptor beta chains drawn from one sample of a study of blood T cells in healthy people across ages. TCRdb reprocessed the 5' RACE reads with MiXCR, giving one entry per CDR3 protein. The repertoire holds about 1.7 million distinct CDR3 sequences, with roughly 27% as singletons. Sequences were obtained from blood. Receptors originate from a woman in her 30s in good health. Both conserved end residues are part of each CDR3. A D gene is named only where the DNA matches it firmly. Part of the rows lack a size; the others show once, few, many or a class for expanded clones.

J gene,V gene,D gene,clone size,CDR3 protein,CDR3 DNA
TRBJ2-7,TRBV11-2,.,.,CASSSYLAGRTYEQYF,TGTGCCAGCAGCTCCTACTTGGCGGGAAGGACCTACGAGCAGTACTTC
TRBJ2-7,TRBV12-3/TRBV12-4,.,.,CASSLTDGGEQYF,TGTGCCAGCAGCCTGACCGACGGAGGCGAGCAGTACTTC
TRBJ2-2,TRBV20-1,TRBD2,few,CSASPGTSDTGELFF,TGCAGTGCTAGCCCCGGGACTAGCGACACCGGGGAGCTGTTTTTT
TRBJ1-2,TRBV29-1,TRBD1,few,CSVPGGDGYTF,TGCAGCGTTCCAGGGGGCGATGGCTACACCTTC
TRBJ2-5,TRBV7-2,.,.,CASTRGPGLETQYF,TGTGCCAGCACCAGAGGGCCCGGACTAGAGACCCAGTACTTC
TRBJ2-4,TRBV7-2,.,many,CASADSEAVAKNIQYF,TGTGCCAGCGCTGATTCTGAGGCCGTGGCCAAAAACATTCAGTACTTC
TRBJ1-2,TRBV6-5,TRBD1,.,CASSFDQGTGSVYGYTF,TGTGCCAGCAGTTTCGATCAGGGGACAGGGAGTGTTTATGGCTACACCTTC
TRBJ1-2,TRBV6-5,.,few,CASSYGPGRYGYTF,TGTGCCAGCAGTTATGGGCCAGGGCGGTATGGCTACACCTTC
TRBJ1-2,TRBV4-3,.,.,CASSQDRAYYGYTF,TGCGCCAGCAGCCAAGATCGCGCATACTATGGCTACACCTTC
TRBJ2-1,TRBV7-9,.,many,CASSLAVGSGHEQFF,TGTGCCAGCAGCTTAGCTGTCGGCTCCGGGCATGAGCAGTTCTTC
TRBJ2-1,TRBV6-2/TRBV6-3,.,.,CAGSFPLSSTKFF,TGTGCCGGCAGTTTTCCCCTAAGTAGCACTAAGTTCTTC
TRBJ2-3,TRBV20-1,.,.,CSARLMALTDTQYF,TGCAGTGCTAGACTTATGGCTCTCACAGATACGCAGTATTTT
TRBJ1-1,TRBV29-1,.,.,CSAQGRNTEAFF,TGCAGCGCTCAAGGACGGAACACTGAAGCTTTCTTT
TRBJ1-2,TRBV7-2,.,few,CASSETTTNGYTF,TGTGCCAGCAGCGAAACAACGACCAATGGCTACACCTTC
TRBJ2-2,TRBV2,.,.,CASSGQPAGELFF,TGTGCCAGCAGTGGCCAGCCCGCCGGGGAGCTGTTTTTT
TRBJ1-3,TRBV6-6,.,.,CASALLEQFSGNTIYF,TGTGCCAGCGCCCTACTGGAACAGTTCTCTGGAAACACCATATATTTT
TRBJ1-2,TRBV6-6,.,many,CASSKTANYGYTF,TGTGCCAGCAGTAAGACAGCAAACTATGGCTACACCTTC
TRBJ2-1,TRBV9,.,.,CASSVVSGQDEQFF,TGTGCCAGCAGCGTAGTTTCCGGTCAGGATGAGCAGTTCTTC
TRBJ2-7,TRBV20-1,TRBD1,few,CSARDDRGVGGYEQYF,TGCAGTGCTAGAGATGACAGGGGGGTGGGAGGGTACGAGCAGTACTTC
TRBJ2-3,TRBV12-3/TRBV12-4,.,.,CASGETTDTQYF,TGTGCCAGCGGCGAGACAACAGATACGCAGTATTTT
TRBJ2-7,TRBV20-1,TRBD2,many,CSANYRGGQDEQYF,TGCAGTGCAAACTACCGGGGAGGGCAGGACGAGCAGTACTTC
TRBJ2-3,TRBV10-1,.,many,CASSVISTDTQYF,TGCGCCAGCAGTGTGATTAGCACAGATACGCAGTATTTT
TRBJ2-5,TRBV14,.,.,CASSQVLPGGQETQYF,TGTGCCAGCAGCCAAGTTCTCCCAGGTGGCCAAGAGACCCAGTACTTC
TRBJ2-5,TRBV7-2,.,few,CASSQSNGWGTQYF,TGTGCCAGCAGCCAAAGCAACGGGTGGGGGACCCAGTACTTC
TRBJ1-2,TRBV5-1,TRBD1,.,CASSLMQGVVGGGYTF,TGCGCCAGCAGCTTGATGCAGGGGGTCGTTGGGGGTGGCTACACCTTC